This passage covers 21 T cell receptor beta chains from one sample sequenced in a study of post-analysis software for immune sequencing data. Overall study findings and caveats: Relative to controls, patients had five TRBV segments at higher frequency, with TRBV5-6, TRBV5-1 and TRBV20-1 among these.

Unique molecular identifiers featured in each of the TCR beta cDNA libraries. TCRdb reprocessed the PCR reads via MiXCR and lists one record per CDR3 protein. The sample has hundreds of thousands of distinct CDR3 sequences, approximately 53% seen once. Antigens of these TCRs are unknown. The sequenced material came from blood. These receptors were obtained from a girl aged 10 to 17 with multiple sclerosis.

The chain has TRBV29-1 and TRBJ2-1; D ambiguous. V gave up 6 bases and J gave up 4 bases, with 10 bases separating them. The CDR3 totals 12 residues. Germline CDR1 and CDR2: SQVTM and ANQGSEA. The chain's CDR3 is CSVVNVYNEQFF. CDR3 nucleotides: TGCAGCGTGGTAAACGTATACAATGAGCAGTTCTTC.

This clonotype was counted only a few times. This rearrangement joins TRBV4-2 to TRBJ2-7; weak D call: TRBD2 (6 bases). Germline loops: CDR1 LGHNA, CDR2 YNFKEQ. The CDR3 consists of 16 residues. V was cut by 3 bases and J by 3 bases, with 18 bases left in between. CDR3 residues: CASSHLSGTEGYEQYF. CDR3 nucleotide sequence: TGTGCCAGCAGCCACCTCTCCGGGACTGAGGGCTACGAGCAGTACTTC.

The V call is TRBV25-1, the J call TRBJ2-5; no firm D call. The CDR3 covers 11 residues. The V end was cut by 4 bases, the J end by 9 bases, with 9 bases between. Germline V CDR1 and CDR2: MGHDK, SYGVNS. CDR3 residues: CASSAGFAQYF. The CDR3, as DNA: TGTGCCAGCAGTGCTGGTTTCGCCCAGTACTTC.

This chain links TRBV7-9 with TRBJ2-1; the match to TRBD2 covers 8 bases. CDR1 SEHNR and CDR2 FQNEAQ come from the germline V gene (reference sequence). The V segment lost 5 bases and the J segment 5 bases; nucleotides outside the gene matches: 11. The CDR3 is 16 residues long. CDR3 protein: CASSPPAGRAHNEQFF. CDR3 sequence (DNA): TGTGCCAGCAGCCCGCCAGCCGGGAGGGCCCACAATGAGCAGTTCTTC.

The CDR3, as DNA: TGTGCCAGCAGTGAAATGGGACTAGCCGTCCAAAATGAGCAGTTCTTC. This sequence encodes CASSEMGLAVQNEQFF. This chain connects TRBV2 to TRBJ2-1; 9 bases align to TRBD2. Looked up from germline, CDR1 is SNHLY and CDR2 is FYNNEI. CDR3 size: 16 residues. Trimming at V came to 2 bases and at J to 7 bases, leaving 9 bases not matched to a gene.

The genes are TRBV29-1 and TRBJ2-6, with D possibly called TRBD1 or TRBD2 (5 bases each). Germline V gene lookup returns CDR1 SQVTM and CDR2 ANQGSEA. The CDR3 is 15 amino acids. Trimming took 7 bases from V and 0 from J, leaving 13 bases between them. Here the CDR3 reads CSASGRRSGANVLTF. For the CDR3, the DNA is TGCAGCGCCTCGGGACGCCGCTCTGGGGCCAACGTCCTGACTTTC.

This sequence joins TRBV9 and TRBJ2-3, with D possibly called TRBD1 or TRBD2 (7 bases each). The CDR3 spans 17 residues. CDR1 is SGDLS and CDR2 is YYNGEE in the germline V gene. Deletions cut 4 bases from V and 4 bases from J, with 22 bases between. CDR3 protein: CASSHRRGGPIPDTQYF. CDR3 sequence (DNA): TGTGCCAGCAGCCATCGCAGGGGGGGTCCTATCCCAGATACGCAGTATTTT.

J is TRBJ1-2 and V is TRBV20-1, with 8 nucleotides matching TRBD1. There are 12 residues in the CDR3. Trimming removed 6 bases from V and 7 bases from J; junction bases left unmatched: 7. CDR1 DFQATT and CDR2 SNEGSKA come from the germline V gene (reference sequence). The CDR3 bases are TGCAGTGCGATGGACAGGGCGAGTGGCTACACCTTC. Its translation: CSAMDRASGYTF.

The CDR3 protein is CASSLGTMNTEAFF. The CDR3 DNA reads as TGTGCCAGCAGCTTAGGGACAATGAACACTGAAGCTTTCTTT. This chain joins TRBV7-3 and TRBJ1-1; a weak D match, TRBD1 (6 bases). Trimming pared 2 bases from V and 0 bases from J, leaving 7 bases between. CDR3 size: 14 residues. Germline V CDR1 and CDR2: SGHTA, FQGTGA.

V usage is TRBV12-3 or TRBV12-4 and J usage is TRBJ2-5; D remains unclear. The CDR3 runs to 12 residues. Trimming pared 6 bases from V and 7 bases from J, leaving 12 bases between. In DNA, the CDR3 is TGTGCCAGCAGCAATACGGATTGGACCCAGTACTTC. Residues: CASSNTDWTQYF.

In its sample, this clonotype was seen a few times. This chain connects TRBV6-5 to TRBJ1-2; perhaps TRBD1 as D (5 bases). V lost 4 bases, J lost 8 bases, and 14 bases lay in between. CDR1 is MNHEY, CDR2 SVGAGI, per germline. This CDR3 comprises 13 residues. The CDR3 region is CASSSFGTDGYTF. Written as DNA, the CDR3 is TGTGCCAGCAGTTCATTCGGGACCGACGGCTACACCTTC.

This clonotype was detected a few times. V and J are TRBV28 and TRBJ2-7, with D tentatively TRBD1 (6 bases). The CDR3 is 14 amino acids. Between the trimmed V and J ends, which lost 6 bases and 3 bases, there was a span of 15 bases. Germline V CDR1 and CDR2: MDHEN, SYDVKM. The CDR3 sequence is CASSYPEQGYEQYF. The CDR3, as DNA: TGTGCCAGCAGCTACCCAGAACAGGGCTACGAGCAGTACTTC.

This clonotype was detected only once. The genes are TRBV7-9 and TRBJ2-5, with 11 bases that match TRBD2. In germline, CDR1 is SEHNR, CDR2 FQNEAQ (reference sequence). V shed 5 bases, J shed 0 bases, and the junction held 8 bases outside the gene matches. The CDR3 totals 17 residues. This CDR3 reads CASSNPLAGGHQETQYF. The CDR3 nucleotides are TGTGCCAGCAGCAACCCGCTAGCGGGGGGTCACCAAGAGACCCAGTACTTC. The full variable domain, rest sourced from reference TRBV7-9 and TRBJ2-5, is DTGVSQNPRHKITKRGQNVTFRCDPISEHNRLYWYRQTLGQGPEFLTYFQNEAQLEKSRLLSDRFSAERPKGSFSTLEIQRTEQGDSAMYLCASSNPLAGGHQETQYFGPGTRLLVL.

The V gene is TRBV5-1, the J gene TRBJ2-7; TRBD2 aligns across 13 bases. The CDR3 has 20 residues. CDR1 and CDR2 (germline): SGHRS, YFSETQ. Unmatched junction bases numbered 16, after V lost 0 bases and J lost 4 bases. CDR3 sequence: CASSLAIGTGGTSGAYEQYF. CDR3 nucleotides: TGCGCCAGCAGCTTGGCTATCGGGACAGGTGGGACTAGCGGGGCTTACGAGCAGTACTTC.

This clonotype was seen more than once but under ten times. The chain carries TRBV27 and TRBJ2-6; tentative D call: TRBD2 (5 bases). The CDR3 is 13 amino acids. CDR1 is MNHEY and CDR2 is SMNVEV in the germline V gene (reference sequence). V was trimmed by 6 bases and J by 2 bases, leaving 5 bases between them. The CDR3 here is CASRLAGANVLTF. The CDR3 DNA sequence: TGTGCCAGCAGACTAGCTGGGGCCAACGTCCTGACTTTC.

This chain joins TRBV2 and TRBJ2-5; TRBD1 might be the D (5 bases). Germline V gene sequence: CDR1 SNHLY, CDR2 FYNNEI. The CDR3 runs to 15 residues. The ends were cut back, 3 bases at V and 2 bases at J, with 13 bases in the middle. As DNA, the CDR3 is TGTGCCAGCAGTGACTGGGCAGGGATGCAAGAGACCCAGTACTTC. Encoded protein: CASSDWAGMQETQYF.

This clonotype was counted a few times. The chain links TRBV13 to TRBJ2-1; tentative D call: TRBD1 (6 bases). CDR3 length equals 16 residues. The V end lost 0 bases, the J end lost 4 bases, and 13 bases lay between the germline ends. Germline CDR1 is PRHDT and CDR2 is FYEKMQ (reference sequence). This CDR3 reads CASSLGQGNIYNEQFF. CDR3 in DNA: TGTGCCAGCAGCTTAGGCCAGGGGAATATTTACAATGAGCAGTTCTTC.

CDR3 loop: CASSRFRDRGQETQYF. The CDR3 DNA sequence: TGTGCCAGCAGTCGTTTTCGGGACAGGGGGCAGGAGACCCAGTACTTC. The chain couples TRBV12-3 or TRBV12-4 to TRBJ2-5; TRBD1 aligns across 12 bases. CDR3 length equals 16 residues. V gave up 5 bases and J gave up 5 bases; unmatched junction bases: 9.

About this clonotype: One end of the junction fails to match germline, which may point to a read error. V gene TRBV20-1 combines with J gene TRBJ2-5, with TRBD2 matching 8 bases. The CDR3 contains 14 residues. The germline gives CDR1 DFQATT, CDR2 SNEGSKA (reference sequence). The CDR3 DNA follows: TGCAGTGCTAGTAAAGCGGGAGTAGGAGAGACTCAGTACTTC. Translation gives CSASKAGVGETQYF.

This clonotype has more than one count but fewer than ten. The chain recombines TRBV6-4 with TRBJ2-2, with D possibly matching TRBD2 (5 bases). Trimming shortened V by 0 bases and J by 5 bases, and 7 bases separated the two germline ends. Germline V gene lookup returns CDR1 MRHNA and CDR2 SNTAGT. The CDR3 extends over 14 amino acids. CDR3 in amino acids: CASSDSAETGELFF. DNA for the CDR3: TGTGCCAGCAGTGACTCAGCGGAGACCGGGGAGCTGTTTTTT.

This clonotype was found a few times. This chain connects TRBV6-6 to TRBJ2-7, with D uncertain. V was shortened by 0 bases and J by 2 bases, with 8 bases between the two germline ends. This CDR3 is 14 amino acids long. CDR1 MNHNY and CDR2 SVGAGI come from the germline V gene (reference sequence). The CDR3 here is CASSYSRVAYEQYF. As DNA, the CDR3 is TGTGCCAGCAGTTACTCCCGAGTTGCCTACGAGCAGTACTTC.